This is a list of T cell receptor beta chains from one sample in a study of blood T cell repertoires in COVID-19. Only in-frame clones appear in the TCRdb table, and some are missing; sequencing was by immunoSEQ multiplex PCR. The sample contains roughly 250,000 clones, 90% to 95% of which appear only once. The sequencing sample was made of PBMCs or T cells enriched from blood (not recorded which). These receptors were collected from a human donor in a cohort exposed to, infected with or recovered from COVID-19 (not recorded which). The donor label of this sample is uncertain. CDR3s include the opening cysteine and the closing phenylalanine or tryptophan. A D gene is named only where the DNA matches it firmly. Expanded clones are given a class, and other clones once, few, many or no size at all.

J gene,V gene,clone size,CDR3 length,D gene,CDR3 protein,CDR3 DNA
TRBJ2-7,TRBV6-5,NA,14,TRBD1,CASSYGRGPYEQYF,TGTGCCAGCAGTTACGGCAGGGGGCCCTACGAGCAGTACTTC
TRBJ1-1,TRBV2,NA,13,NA,CASSASTATEAFF,TGTGCCAGCAGTGCGTCGACAGCTACTGAAGCTTTCTTT
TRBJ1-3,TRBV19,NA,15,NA,CASSMGAGSGNTIYF,TGTGCCAGTAGTATGGGTGCGGGATCTGGAAACACCATATATTTT
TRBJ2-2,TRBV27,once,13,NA,CASSFPGPGELFF,TGTGCCAGCAGTTTTCCGGGTCCCGGGGAGCTGTTTTTT
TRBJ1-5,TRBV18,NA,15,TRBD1,CASSPTPGGNQPQHF,TGTGCCAGCTCACCAACACCAGGGGGTAATCAGCCCCAGCATTTT
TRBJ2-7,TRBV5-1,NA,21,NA,CASSSTVGSGLPTRSSYEQYF,TGCGCCAGCAGCTCCACGGTGGGTAGCGGCCTTCCAACTCGAAGCTCCTACGAGCAGTACTTC
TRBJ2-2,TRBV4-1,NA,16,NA,CASSQEETGRTGELFF,TGCGCCAGCAGCCAAGAGGAGACAGGGAGGACCGGGGAGCTGTTTTTT
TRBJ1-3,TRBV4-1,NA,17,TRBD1,CASSQQTGGKSGNTIYF,TGCGCCAGCAGCCAGCAGACAGGGGGCAAGTCTGGAAACACCATATATTTT
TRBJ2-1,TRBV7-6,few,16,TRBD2,CASRPSGGPKGNEQFF,TGTGCCAGCAGACCTAGCGGGGGGCCCAAGGGGAATGAGCAGTTCTTC
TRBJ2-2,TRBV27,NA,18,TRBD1,CASSLGRRGLANTGELFF,TGTGCCAGCAGTTTAGGTCGCAGGGGGCTGGCGAACACCGGGGAGCTGTTTTTT
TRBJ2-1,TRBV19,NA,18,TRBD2,CASRVASGVPIGANEQFF,TGTGCCAGTAGGGTCGCTAGCGGGGTTCCTATCGGGGCAAATGAGCAGTTCTTC
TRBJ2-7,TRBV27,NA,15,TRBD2,CASSRTSGGYYEQYF,TGTGCCAGCAGTCGAACTAGCGGGGGATACTACGAGCAGTACTTC
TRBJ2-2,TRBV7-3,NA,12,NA,CASSPLPGELFF,TGTGCCAGCAGCCCCCTTCCCGGGGAGCTGTTTTTT
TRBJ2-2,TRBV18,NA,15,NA,CASSPPQQNTGELFF,TGTGCCAGCTCACCACCGCAACAGAACACCGGGGAGCTGTTTTTT
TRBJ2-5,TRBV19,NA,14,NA,CASSFRHSQETQYF,TGTGCCAGTAGTTTCAGACACTCCCAAGAGACCCAGTACTTC
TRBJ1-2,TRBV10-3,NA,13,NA,CAISESEEDGYTF,TGTGCCATCAGTGAGTCGGAGGAGGATGGCTACACCTTC
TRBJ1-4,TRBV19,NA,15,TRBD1,CASSRDRSTNEKLFF,TGTGCCAGTAGTCGGGACAGGTCAACTAATGAAAAACTGTTTTTT
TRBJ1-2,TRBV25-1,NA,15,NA,CASSESKLDYYGYTF,TGTGCCAGCAGTGAATCCAAACTGGACTACTATGGCTACACCTTC
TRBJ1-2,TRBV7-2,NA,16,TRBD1,CASSNRTGSVNYGYTF,TGTGCCAGCAGCAATAGGACAGGGAGTGTCAACTATGGCTACACCTTC
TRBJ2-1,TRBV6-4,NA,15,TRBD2,CASSDSAGGPDEQFF,TGTGCCAGCAGTGACTCTGCGGGGGGGCCGGATGAGCAGTTCTTC
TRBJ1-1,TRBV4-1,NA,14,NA,CASSHRTRNTEAFF,TGCGCCAGCAGCCATAGGACTAGGAACACTGAAGCTTTCTTT
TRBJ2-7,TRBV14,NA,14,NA,CASSQEKGKYEQYF,TGTGCCAGCAGCCAAGAAAAGGGGAAGTACGAGCAGTACTTC
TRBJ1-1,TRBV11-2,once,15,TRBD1,CASSYTTGVNTEAFF,TGTGCCAGCAGCTACACGACAGGGGTGAACACTGAAGCTTTCTTT
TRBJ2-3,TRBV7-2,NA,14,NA,CASSPTGGPDTQYF,TGTGCCAGCAGCCCGACGGGGGGCCCAGATACGCAGTATTTT
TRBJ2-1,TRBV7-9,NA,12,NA,CASSSNRHEQFF,TGTGCCAGCAGCTCCAACAGACATGAGCAGTTCTTC
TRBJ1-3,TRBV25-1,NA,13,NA,CASSEAGGNTIYF,TGTGCCAGCAGTGAGGCAGGCGGAAACACCATATATTTT
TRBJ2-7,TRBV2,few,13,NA,CASSDNLGDGQYF,TGTGCCAGCAGTGATAATTTAGGAGACGGGCAGTACTTC
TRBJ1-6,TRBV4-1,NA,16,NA,CASSDTSRVQNSPLHF,TGCGCCAGCAGCGATACGAGTCGGGTTCAGAATTCACCCCTCCACTTT
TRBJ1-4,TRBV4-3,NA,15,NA,CASSQENASNEKLFF,TGCGCCAGCAGCCAAGAAAATGCCAGTAATGAAAAACTGTTTTTT
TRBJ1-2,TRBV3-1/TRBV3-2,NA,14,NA,CASSQGVGQAGYTF,TGTGCCAGCAGCCAAGGTGTGGGGCAGGCGGGCTACACCTTC
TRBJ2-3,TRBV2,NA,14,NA,CASSVVRSTDTQYF,TGTGCCAGCAGTGTTGTCAGAAGCACAGATACGCAGTATTTT